This note documents a single T cell receptor beta chain sequence. Its matching antigen is unknown. Template material for amplifying TCR beta CDR3 regions consisted of RNA transcripts. With the HTBI primer set, the TCR CDR3 went through a first round of RT-PCR. Using its own MiXCR run on the multiplex PCR reads, TCRdb lists one record per CDR3 protein. The sample has 480,000 or so distinct CDR3 sequences, approximately 48% seen once. These data belong to a study of T cells in Graves' hyperthyroidism and ophthalmopathy. Findings and limits, study-wide: Most thyroid clonotypes expanded above 0.001 appeared in blood too. For ophthalmopathy, model prediction preceded onset by a median approximately 6 months.

Sample: peripheral blood or thyroid tissue (not recorded which). The TCR sequence derives from an adult woman with Graves' disease, either hyperthyroidism or ophthalmopathy (not recorded which).

DNA for the CDR3: TGTGCCAGCAGCCAAGATGGCGGGAGTCGGTTCGGGGAGCTGTTTTTT. Translation: CASSQDGGSRFGELFF. The rearrangement uses TRBV3-1 and TRBJ2-2, with 7 bases lining up with TRBD2. Per germline, CDR1 LGHDT and CDR2 YNNKEL (reference sequence). V shed 0 bases, J shed 7 bases, and the junction held 8 bases outside the gene matches. The CDR3 contains 16 residues.